This entry lists 7 T cell receptor beta chains sequenced from one sample in a study of blood T cell repertoires in COVID-19. Assay used: immunoSEQ multiplex PCR; TCRdb lists only in-frame clones, some missing. The sample yields over 600,000 clones, over 80% seen once. The sample consisted of peripheral blood. The receptors stem from a woman younger than 30 with acute or convalescent COVID-19.

The gene calls are TRBV6-6 and TRBJ2-7, with TRBD2 identical over 7 bases. The germline gives CDR1 MNHNY, CDR2 SVGAGI (reference sequence). V was clipped by 6 bases and J by 2 bases; unmatched bases: 25. This CDR3 contains 20 residues. The CDR3 protein is CASSQRHGGKTIRWAYEQYF. DNA for the CDR3: TGTGCCAGCAGCCAACGACACGGGGGGAAGACTATAAGGTGGGCCTACGAGCAGTACTTC.

The V gene is TRBV7-2, the J gene TRBJ1-2; D is possibly TRBD1 (6 bases). V gave up 7 bases and J gave up 0 bases, with 15 bases separating them. The CDR3 totals 15 residues. Per germline, CDR1 SGHTA and CDR2 FQGNSA. The CDR3 loop reads CASNWKQGANYGYTF. CDR3 in DNA: TGTGCCAGCAACTGGAAACAGGGAGCTAACTATGGCTACACCTTC.

This clone has just one count. CDR3 nucleotide sequence: TGTGCCAGCAGCGTAGACTCGGGGGAGACTCCGAACACCGGGGAGCTGTTTTTT. This encodes CASSVDSGETPNTGELFF. The chain uses TRBV9 and TRBJ2-2; tentatively, D is TRBD2 (6 bases). This CDR3 spans 18 amino acids. Germline lookup yields CDR1 SGDLS and CDR2 YYNGEE. The V end lost 0 bases, the J end lost 0 bases, and 15 bases lay between the germline ends.

The genes are TRBV7-9 and TRBJ1-5; D is possibly TRBD1 (5 bases). Looked up from germline, CDR1 is SEHNR and CDR2 is FQNEAQ (reference sequence). The CDR3 runs 15 residues. Trimming took off 5 bases at V and 7 bases at J, with 18 bases between the two ends. The CDR3 region has the DNA TGTGCCAGCAGCCGTGGGTCCGGCAGGGCCCAGCCCCAGCATTTT. Translation gives CASSRGSGRAQPQHF.

The chain links TRBV24-1 to TRBJ1-1; TRBD1 agrees at 8 bases. The CDR3 extends over 14 amino acids. J gave up 5 bases and V 7 bases, and 8 bases lay outside the gene matches. CDR1 KGHDR and CDR2 SFDVKD come from the germline V gene. The CDR3, as DNA: TGTGCCACCAGACCAGTACAGGGGGAGACTGAAGCTTTCTTT. This encodes CATRPVQGETEAFF.

The V and J genes are TRBV14 and TRBJ1-1, with D perhaps matching TRBD1 (5 bases). The CDR3 has 13 amino acids. Germline-derived CDR1 and CDR2 are SGHDN and FVKESK. With 4 bases removed from V and 4 bases from J, the gap between germline ends came to 10 bases. The CDR3 sequence: CASSRGGSTEAFF. As DNA, the CDR3 is TGTGCCAGCAGCCGGGGGGGAAGCACTGAAGCTTTCTTT.

J is TRBJ1-1 and V is TRBV25-1, with a possible D match to TRBD1 (5 bases). The CDR3 totals 16 residues. Looked up from germline, CDR1 is MGHDK and CDR2 is SYGVNS. Trimming removed 3 bases from V and 1 base from J, with 15 bases in between. The CDR3 region has the DNA TGTGCCAGCAGTGATGGGGTAGGCAGGGAGAACACTGAAGCTTTCTTT. This encodes CASSDGVGRENTEAFF. The variable domain in full, with the rest retrieved from reference TRBV25-1 and TRBJ1-1, is EADIYQTPRYLVIGTGKKITLECSQTMGHDKMYWYQQDPGMELHLIHYSYGVNSTEKGDLSSESTVSRIRTEHFPLTLESARPSHTSQYLCASSDGVGRENTEAFFGQGTRLTVV.